This T cell receptor (beta chain) appears in the sequencing data of a study of blood T cells in healthy people across ages. Study results and caveats: Comparison with aged donors showed that long-lived donors had more naive CD4+ cells and higher diversity.

Sample-barcoded 5' priming and a J-beta primer mix drove a second PCR of roughly 6 to 12 cycles. TCRdb analysed the 5' RACE reads with MiXCR anew, one entry per CDR3 protein. Of over 1,300,000 distinct CDR3 sequences in the sample, approximately 59% were seen once. A remark on this clonotype: Its specificity is unknown.

CDR3 length equals 15 residues. The rearrangement links TRBV12-3 or TRBV12-4 to TRBJ2-4, with a tentative D call TRBD1 (6 bases). Near its end, the DNA agrees better with TRBJ2-7, so the J call may be wrong. Sequencing was performed on blood. This clonotype was obtained from a man aged 18 to 30 in good health. The CDR3 loop is CASSAPRQGTYEQYF. CDR3 bases: TGTGCCAGCAGTGCACCACGGCAGGGGACATACGAGCAGTACTTC.